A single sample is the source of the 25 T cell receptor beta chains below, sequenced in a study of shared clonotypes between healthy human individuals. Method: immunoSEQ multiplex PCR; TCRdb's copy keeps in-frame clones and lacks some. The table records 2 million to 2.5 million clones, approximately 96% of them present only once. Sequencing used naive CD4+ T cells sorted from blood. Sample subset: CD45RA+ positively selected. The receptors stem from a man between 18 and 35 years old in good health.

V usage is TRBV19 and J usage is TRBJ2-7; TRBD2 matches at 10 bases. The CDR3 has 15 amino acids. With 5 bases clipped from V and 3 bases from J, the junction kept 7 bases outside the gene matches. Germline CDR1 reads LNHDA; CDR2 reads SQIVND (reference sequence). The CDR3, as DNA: TGTGCCAGTAGTGTTCTAGCGGGAGCGTTCTACGAGCAGTACTTC. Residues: CASSVLAGAFYEQYF.

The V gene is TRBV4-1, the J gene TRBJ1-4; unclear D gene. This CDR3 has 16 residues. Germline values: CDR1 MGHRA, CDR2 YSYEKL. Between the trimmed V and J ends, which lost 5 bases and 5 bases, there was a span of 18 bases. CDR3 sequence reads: CASSYTLGPVNEKLFF. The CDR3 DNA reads TGCGCCAGCAGCTACACCTTAGGCCCAGTCAATGAAAAACTGTTTTTT.

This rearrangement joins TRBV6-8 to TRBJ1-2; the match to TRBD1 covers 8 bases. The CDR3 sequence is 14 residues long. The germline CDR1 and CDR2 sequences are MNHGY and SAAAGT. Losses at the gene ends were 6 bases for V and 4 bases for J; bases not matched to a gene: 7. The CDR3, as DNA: TGTGCCAGCAGAGACAGGGGTTTCCCCTATGGCTACACCTTC. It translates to CASRDRGFPYGYTF.

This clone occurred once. Here the CDR3 DNA reads TGTGCCAGCAGCGCTCCCGGGACTAGCGGGAGTAGCGCCTACGAGCAGTACTTC. It codes for CASSAPGTSGSSAYEQYF. J is TRBJ2-7 and V is TRBV7-9, with 14 bases fitting TRBD2. Germline assignment: CDR1 SEHNR and CDR2 FQNEAQ (reference sequence). CDR3 length equals 18 residues. J lost 2 bases, V lost 5 bases, and 11 bases had no gene match.

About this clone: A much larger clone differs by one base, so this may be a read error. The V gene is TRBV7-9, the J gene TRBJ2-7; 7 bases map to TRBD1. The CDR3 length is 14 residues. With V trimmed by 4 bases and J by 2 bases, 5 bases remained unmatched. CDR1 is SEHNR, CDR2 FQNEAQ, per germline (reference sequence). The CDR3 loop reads CASSSGTVPYEQYF. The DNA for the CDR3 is TGTGCCAGCAGCTCTGGGACAGTCCCCTACGAGCAGTACTTC.

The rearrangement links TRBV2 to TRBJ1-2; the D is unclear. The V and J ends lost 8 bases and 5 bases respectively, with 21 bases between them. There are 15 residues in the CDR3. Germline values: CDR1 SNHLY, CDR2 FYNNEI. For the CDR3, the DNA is TGTGCCAGCCGGCGGTCGGGAGGAATGGGGTATGGCTACACCTTC. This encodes CASRRSGGMGYGYTF. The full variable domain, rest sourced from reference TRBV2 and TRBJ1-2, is EPEVTQTPSHQVTQMGQEVILRCVPISNHLYFYWYRQILGQKVEFLVSFYNNEISEKSEIFDDQFSVERPDGSNFTLKIRSTKLEDSAMYFCASRRSGGMGYGYTFGSGTRLTVV.

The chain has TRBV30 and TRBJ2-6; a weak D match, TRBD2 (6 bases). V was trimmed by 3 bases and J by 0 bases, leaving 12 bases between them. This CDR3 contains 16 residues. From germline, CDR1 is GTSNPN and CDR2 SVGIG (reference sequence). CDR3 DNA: TGTGCCTGGAGGGGACTCTGGTACTCTGGGGCCAACGTCCTGACTTTC. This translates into CAWRGLWYSGANVLTF.

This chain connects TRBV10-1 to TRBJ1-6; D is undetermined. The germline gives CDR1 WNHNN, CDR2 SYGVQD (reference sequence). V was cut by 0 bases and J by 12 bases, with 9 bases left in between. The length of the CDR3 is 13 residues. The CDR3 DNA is TGCGCCAGCAGTGAGTCAAACTTCGGACCCCTCCACTTT. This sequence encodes CASSESNFGPLHF.

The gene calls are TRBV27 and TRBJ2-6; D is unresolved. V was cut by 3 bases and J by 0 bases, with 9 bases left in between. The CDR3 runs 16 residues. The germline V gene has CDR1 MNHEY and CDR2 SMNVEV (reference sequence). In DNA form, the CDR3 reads TGTGCCAGCAGTTTCGGGCAGAGCTCTGGGGCCAACGTCCTGACTTTC. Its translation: CASSFGQSSGANVLTF.

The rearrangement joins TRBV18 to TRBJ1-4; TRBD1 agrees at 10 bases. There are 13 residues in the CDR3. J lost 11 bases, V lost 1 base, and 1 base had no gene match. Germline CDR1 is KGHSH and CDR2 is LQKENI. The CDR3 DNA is TGTGCCAGCTCACCACGGGACAGGGGTAAACTGTTTTTT. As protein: CASSPRDRGKLFF.

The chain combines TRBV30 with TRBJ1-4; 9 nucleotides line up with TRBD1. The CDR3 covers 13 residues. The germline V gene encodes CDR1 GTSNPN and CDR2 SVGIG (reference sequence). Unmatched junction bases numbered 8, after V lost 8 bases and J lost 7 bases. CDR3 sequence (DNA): TGTGCCGGCTCGACAGGGGGTGGTGAAAAACTGTTTTTT. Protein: CAGSTGGGEKLFF.

CDR3 sequence (DNA): TGTGCCAGCTCACCCCCTGGGACTAGCGGACGCACAGATACGCAGTATTTT. Protein: CASSPPGTSGRTDTQYF. J is TRBJ2-3 and V is TRBV18, with 11 bases lining up with TRBD2. From germline, CDR1 is KGHSH and CDR2 LQKENI. This CDR3 region has 17 residues. V was clipped by 3 bases and J by 1 base; unmatched bases: 6.

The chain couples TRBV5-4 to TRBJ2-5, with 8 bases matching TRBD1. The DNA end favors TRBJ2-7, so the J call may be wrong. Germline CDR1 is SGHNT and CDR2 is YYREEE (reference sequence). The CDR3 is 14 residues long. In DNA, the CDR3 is TGTGCCAGCAGCCGGGGACAGGATGCCTACGAGCAGTACTTC. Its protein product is CASSRGQDAYEQYF.

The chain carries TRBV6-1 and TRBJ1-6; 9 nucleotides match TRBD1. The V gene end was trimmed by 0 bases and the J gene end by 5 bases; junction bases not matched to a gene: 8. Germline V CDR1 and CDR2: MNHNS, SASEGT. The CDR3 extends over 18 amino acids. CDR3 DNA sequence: TGTGCCAGCAGTGAAGCCGGGACAGGGTCGTCGGATAATTCACCCCTCCACTTT. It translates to CASSEAGTGSSDNSPLHF.

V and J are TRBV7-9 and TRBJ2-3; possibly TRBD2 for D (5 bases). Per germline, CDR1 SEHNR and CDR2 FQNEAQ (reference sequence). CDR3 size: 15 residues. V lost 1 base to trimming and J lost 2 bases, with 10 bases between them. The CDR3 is CASSLVAKTTDTQYF. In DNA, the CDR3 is TGTGCCAGCAGCTTAGTAGCGAAGACCACAGATACGCAGTATTTT.

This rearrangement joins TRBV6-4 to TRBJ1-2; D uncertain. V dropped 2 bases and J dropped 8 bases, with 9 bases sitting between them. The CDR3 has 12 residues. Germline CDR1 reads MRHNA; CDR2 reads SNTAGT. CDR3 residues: CASSDTGSGYTF. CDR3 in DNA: TGTGCCAGCAGTGACACCGGTTCCGGCTACACCTTC.

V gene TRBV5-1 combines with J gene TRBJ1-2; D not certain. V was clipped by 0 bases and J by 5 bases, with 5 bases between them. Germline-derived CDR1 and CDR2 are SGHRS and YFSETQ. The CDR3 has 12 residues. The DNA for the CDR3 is TGCGCCAGCAGCTTGGTGGGGTATGGCTACACCTTC. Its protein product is CASSLVGYGYTF.

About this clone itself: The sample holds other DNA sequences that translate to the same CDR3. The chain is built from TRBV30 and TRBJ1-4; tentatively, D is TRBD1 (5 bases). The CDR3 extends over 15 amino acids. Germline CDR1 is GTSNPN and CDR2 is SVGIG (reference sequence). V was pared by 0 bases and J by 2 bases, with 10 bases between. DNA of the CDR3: TGTGCCTGGAGTGTCGGTGGGACGACTAATGAAAAACTGTTTTTT. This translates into CAWSVGGTTNEKLFF.

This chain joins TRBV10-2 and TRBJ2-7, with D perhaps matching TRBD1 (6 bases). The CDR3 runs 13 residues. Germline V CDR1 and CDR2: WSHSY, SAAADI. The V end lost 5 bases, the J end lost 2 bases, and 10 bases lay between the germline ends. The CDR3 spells CASSRGGTYEQYF. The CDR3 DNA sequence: TGCGCCAGCAGTAGAGGGGGAACCTACGAGCAGTACTTC.

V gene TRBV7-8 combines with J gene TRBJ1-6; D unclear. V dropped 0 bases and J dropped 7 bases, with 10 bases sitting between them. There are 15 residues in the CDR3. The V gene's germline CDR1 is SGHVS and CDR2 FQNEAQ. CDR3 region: CASSLALAENSPLHF. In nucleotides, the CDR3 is TGTGCCAGCAGCTTAGCGTTGGCAGAGAATTCACCCCTCCACTTT.

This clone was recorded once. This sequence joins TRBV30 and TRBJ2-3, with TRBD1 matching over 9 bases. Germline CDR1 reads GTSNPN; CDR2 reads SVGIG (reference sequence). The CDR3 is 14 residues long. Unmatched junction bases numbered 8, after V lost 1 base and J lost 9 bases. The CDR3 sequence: CAWSGGTGTGTQYF. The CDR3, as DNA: TGTGCCTGGAGTGGCGGGACCGGGACAGGGACGCAGTATTTT. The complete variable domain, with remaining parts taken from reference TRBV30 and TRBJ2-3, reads SQTIHQWPATLVQPVGSPLSLECTVEGTSNPNLYWYRQAAGRGLQLLFYSVGIGQISSEVPQNLSASRPQDRQFILSSKKLLLSDSGFYLCAWSGGTGTGTQYFGPGTRLTVL.

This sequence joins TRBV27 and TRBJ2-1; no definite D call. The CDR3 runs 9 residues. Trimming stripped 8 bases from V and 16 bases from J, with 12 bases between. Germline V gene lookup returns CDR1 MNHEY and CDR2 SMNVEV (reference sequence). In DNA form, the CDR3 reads TGTGCCAGCCGAAACCTAGAATTCTTC. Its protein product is CASRNLEFF.

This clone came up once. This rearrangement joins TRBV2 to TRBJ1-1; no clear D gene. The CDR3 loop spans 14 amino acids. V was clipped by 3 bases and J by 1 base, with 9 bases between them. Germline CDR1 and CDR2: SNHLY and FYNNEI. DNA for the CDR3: TGTGCCAGCAGTGACAAGGGAGCGAACACTGAAGCTTTCTTT. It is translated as CASSDKGANTEAFF.

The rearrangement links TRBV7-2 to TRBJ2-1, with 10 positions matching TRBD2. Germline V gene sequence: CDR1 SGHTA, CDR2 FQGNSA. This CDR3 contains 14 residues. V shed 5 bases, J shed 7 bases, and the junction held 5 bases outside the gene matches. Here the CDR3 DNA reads TGTGCCAGCAGCCTCGGACTAGCGGAAAATGAGCAGTTCTTC. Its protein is CASSLGLAENEQFF.

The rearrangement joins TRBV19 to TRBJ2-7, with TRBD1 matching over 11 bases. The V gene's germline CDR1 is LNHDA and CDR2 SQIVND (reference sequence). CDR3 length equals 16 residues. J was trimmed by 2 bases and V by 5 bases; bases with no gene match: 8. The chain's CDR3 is CASSPPDRGHPYEQYF. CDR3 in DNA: TGTGCCAGTAGTCCTCCGGACAGGGGGCACCCCTACGAGCAGTACTTC.